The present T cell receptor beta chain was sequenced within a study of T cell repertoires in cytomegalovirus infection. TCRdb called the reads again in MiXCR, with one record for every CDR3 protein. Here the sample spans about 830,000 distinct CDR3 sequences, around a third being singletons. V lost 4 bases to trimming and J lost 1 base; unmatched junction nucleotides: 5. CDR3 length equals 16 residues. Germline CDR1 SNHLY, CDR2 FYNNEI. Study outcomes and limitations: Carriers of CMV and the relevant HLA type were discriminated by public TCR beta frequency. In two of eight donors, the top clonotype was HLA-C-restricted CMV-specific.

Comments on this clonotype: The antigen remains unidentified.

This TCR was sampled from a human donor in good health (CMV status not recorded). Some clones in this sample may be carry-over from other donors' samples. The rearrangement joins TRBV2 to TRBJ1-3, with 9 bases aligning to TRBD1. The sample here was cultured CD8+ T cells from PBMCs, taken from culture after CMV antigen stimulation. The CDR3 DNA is TGTGCCAGCAGTGGGGACAGGGACCCTTCTGGAAACACCATATATTTT. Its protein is CASSGDRDPSGNTIYF.